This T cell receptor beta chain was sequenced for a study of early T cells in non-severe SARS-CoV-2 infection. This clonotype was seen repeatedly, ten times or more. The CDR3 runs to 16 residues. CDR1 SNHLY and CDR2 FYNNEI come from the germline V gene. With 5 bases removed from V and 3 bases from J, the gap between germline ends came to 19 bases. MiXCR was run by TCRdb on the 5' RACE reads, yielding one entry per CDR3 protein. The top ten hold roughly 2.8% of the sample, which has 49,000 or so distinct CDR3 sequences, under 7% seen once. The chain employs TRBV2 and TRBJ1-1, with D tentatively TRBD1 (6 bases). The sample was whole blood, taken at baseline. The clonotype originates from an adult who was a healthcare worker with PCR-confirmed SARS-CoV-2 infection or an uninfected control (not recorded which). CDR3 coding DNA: TGTGCCAGCAGTCGACAGGCATCGATGGGGTACACTGAAGCTTTCTTT. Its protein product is CASSRQASMGYTEAFF. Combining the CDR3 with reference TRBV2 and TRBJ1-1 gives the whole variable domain EPEVTQTPSHQVTQMGQEVILRCVPISNHLYFYWYRQILGQKVEFLVSFYNNEISEKSEIFDDQFSVERPDGSNFTLKIRSTKLEDSAMYFCASSRQASMGYTEAFFGQGTRLTVV.